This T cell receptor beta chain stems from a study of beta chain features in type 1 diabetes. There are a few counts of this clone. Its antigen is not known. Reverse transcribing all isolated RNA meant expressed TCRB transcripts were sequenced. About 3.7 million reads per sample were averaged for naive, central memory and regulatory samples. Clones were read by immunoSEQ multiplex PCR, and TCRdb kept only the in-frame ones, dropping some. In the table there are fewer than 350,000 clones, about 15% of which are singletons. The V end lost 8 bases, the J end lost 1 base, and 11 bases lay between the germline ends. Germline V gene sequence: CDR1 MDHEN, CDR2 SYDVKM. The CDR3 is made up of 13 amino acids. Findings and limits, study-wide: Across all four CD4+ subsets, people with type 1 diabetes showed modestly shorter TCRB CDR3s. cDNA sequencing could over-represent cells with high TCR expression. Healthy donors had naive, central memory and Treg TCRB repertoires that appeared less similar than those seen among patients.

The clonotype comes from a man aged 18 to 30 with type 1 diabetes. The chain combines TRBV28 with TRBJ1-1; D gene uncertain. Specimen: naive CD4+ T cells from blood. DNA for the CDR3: TGTGCCAGCCTGGAGGAGTGGAACACTGAAGCTTTCTTT. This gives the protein CASLEEWNTEAFF.